Listed below are T cell receptor beta chains from one sample, sequenced in a study of blood T cell repertoires in COVID-19. The data were produced by immunoSEQ multiplex PCR, yet TCRdb's version contains in-frame clones alone and is incomplete. This sample yields roughly 200,000 clones, of which around four fifths are seen a single time; more than 25% belongs to the top ten. Sequenced material: peripheral blood. The receptors stem from a man aged 35-49 years with acute or convalescent COVID-19. Both conserved end residues are part of each CDR3. D genes are given only for firm matches. Clone size is given for some rows only: seen once, a few or many times, or a class if the clone is expanded.

j_gene: TRBJ2-7; v_gene: TRBV11-2; d_gene: TRBD2; abundance: once; len: 15; CDR3nt: TGTGCCAGCAGCTCCGTTAGCGGGGGGACCTACGAGCAGTACTTC; CDR3aa: CASSSVSGGTYEQYF
j_gene: TRBJ1-4; v_gene: TRBV2; d_gene: .; abundance: .; len: 14; CDR3nt: TGTGCCAGCAGGGGGCTCACAACTAATGAAAAACTGTTTTTT; CDR3aa: CASRGLTTNEKLFF
j_gene: TRBJ1-1; v_gene: TRBV18; d_gene: TRBD1; abundance: .; len: 14; CDR3nt: TGTGCCAGCTCTCGCGGGACAGAGAACACTGAAGCTTTCTTT; CDR3aa: CASSRGTENTEAFF
j_gene: TRBJ2-3; v_gene: TRBV6-2/TRBV6-3; d_gene: TRBD2; abundance: .; len: 14; CDR3nt: TGTGCCAGCAGGCCTAGCGGGAACACAGATACGCAGTATTTT; CDR3aa: CASRPSGNTDTQYF
j_gene: TRBJ2-7; v_gene: TRBV5-1; d_gene: TRBD1; abundance: .; len: 15; CDR3nt: TGCGCCAGCAGCTTGGCCGGGACAGGAGCCTACGAGCAGTACTTC; CDR3aa: CASSLAGTGAYEQYF
j_gene: TRBJ2-5; v_gene: TRBV30; d_gene: TRBD2; abundance: .; len: 15; CDR3nt: TGTGCCTGGAGTGTACAAGCGGGACCCCAAGAGACCCAGTACTTC; CDR3aa: CAWSVQAGPQETQYF
j_gene: TRBJ1-2; v_gene: TRBV18; d_gene: TRBD1; abundance: once; len: 15; CDR3nt: TGTGCCAGCTCACCGGGACAGGGGACAACAATTGGCTACACCTTC; CDR3aa: CASSPGQGTTIGYTF
j_gene: TRBJ2-7; v_gene: TRBV15; d_gene: .; abundance: .; len: 14; CDR3nt: TGTGCCACCAGCAGGATCACAGGGATCTACGAGCAGTACTTC; CDR3aa: CATSRITGIYEQYF
j_gene: TRBJ2-5; v_gene: TRBV5-1; d_gene: TRBD1; abundance: .; len: 14; CDR3nt: TGCGCCAGCAGCGGGGGACAGGGCGGCGAGACCCAGTACTTC; CDR3aa: CASSGGQGGETQYF
j_gene: TRBJ1-2; v_gene: TRBV29-1; d_gene: .; abundance: .; len: 9; CDR3nt: TGCAGCGTTCAACGGGGCTACACCTTC; CDR3aa: CSVQRGYTF
j_gene: TRBJ2-7; v_gene: TRBV7-9; d_gene: TRBD2; abundance: .; len: 14; CDR3nt: TGTGCCAGCAGGGGTCTAACCGGGAGGGACGAGCAGTACTTC; CDR3aa: CASRGLTGRDEQYF
j_gene: TRBJ2-7; v_gene: TRBV27; d_gene: TRBD1; abundance: .; len: 15; CDR3nt: TGTGCCAGCAGTTTATCGACAGGGGAATCCTACGAGCAGTACTTC; CDR3aa: CASSLSTGESYEQYF
j_gene: TRBJ1-1; v_gene: TRBV3-1/TRBV3-2; d_gene: TRBD1; abundance: .; len: 15; CDR3nt: TGTGCCAGCAGCCAAAAGACAGGGTTAGACACTGAAGCTTTCTTT; CDR3aa: CASSQKTGLDTEAFF
j_gene: TRBJ1-2; v_gene: TRBV6-2/TRBV6-3; d_gene: TRBD1; abundance: .; len: 17; CDR3nt: TGTGCCAGCAGTTACTCGACAGGGCAACTTAGACTCTATGGCTACACCTTC; CDR3aa: CASSYSTGQLRLYGYTF
j_gene: TRBJ1-2; v_gene: TRBV19; d_gene: .; abundance: .; len: 12; CDR3nt: TGTGCCAGTAGAGGCGGAAACTATGGCTACACCTTC; CDR3aa: CASRGGNYGYTF
j_gene: TRBJ1-1; v_gene: TRBV18; d_gene: .; abundance: .; len: 13; CDR3nt: TGTGCCAGCTCACGACAGGTTAACACTGAAGCTTTCTTT; CDR3aa: CASSRQVNTEAFF
j_gene: TRBJ1-1; v_gene: TRBV27; d_gene: TRBD1; abundance: .; len: 15; CDR3nt: TGTGCCAGCAGTTCGCTCAAGACAGGGATCCTAGAAGCTTTCTTT; CDR3aa: CASSSLKTGILEAFF
j_gene: TRBJ1-6; v_gene: TRBV3-1/TRBV3-2; d_gene: TRBD1; abundance: once; len: 14; CDR3nt: TGTGCCAGCAGCCGGGGACAGAATAATTCACCCCTCCACTTT; CDR3aa: CASSRGQNNSPLHF
j_gene: TRBJ1-1; v_gene: TRBV15; d_gene: .; abundance: .; len: 14; CDR3nt: TGTGCCACCAGCAGAGACCTAAGAAACACTGAAGCTTTCTTT; CDR3aa: CATSRDLRNTEAFF
j_gene: TRBJ2-1; v_gene: TRBV10-3; d_gene: TRBD2; abundance: .; len: 20; CDR3nt: TGTGCCATCAGTGAGTCATTGGGGACTAGCGGGAGGGGTTCCTACAATGAGCAGTTCTTC; CDR3aa: CAISESLGTSGRGSYNEQFF
j_gene: TRBJ1-1; v_gene: TRBV5-1; d_gene: .; abundance: .; len: 14; CDR3nt: TGCGCCAGCAGCTTCAGCAGGGGGAACACTGAAGCTTTCTTT; CDR3aa: CASSFSRGNTEAFF
j_gene: TRBJ2-2; v_gene: TRBV29-1; d_gene: TRBD2; abundance: .; len: 14; CDR3nt: TGCAGCGCTTCTAGCGGGAGCCTCACCGGGGAGCTGTTTTTT; CDR3aa: CSASSGSLTGELFF
j_gene: TRBJ1-3; v_gene: TRBV27; d_gene: TRBD1; abundance: once; len: 15; CDR3nt: TGTGCCAGCAGTCCGGGACAGGGGAAAGGAAACACCATATATTTT; CDR3aa: CASSPGQGKGNTIYF
j_gene: TRBJ2-6; v_gene: TRBV4-2; d_gene: .; abundance: few; len: 15; CDR3nt: TGTGCCACCGCGGGACGCTCCTCTGGGGCCAACGTCCTGACTTTC; CDR3aa: CATAGRSSGANVLTF
j_gene: TRBJ2-2; v_gene: TRBV7-3; d_gene: .; abundance: few; len: 14; CDR3nt: TGTGCCAGCAGCTTAGCCGGGAACACCGGGGAGCTGTTTTTT; CDR3aa: CASSLAGNTGELFF